This entry lists 25 T cell receptor beta chains sequenced from one sample in a study of blood T cell repertoires in COVID-19. Some clones are missing from TCRdb's copy, which holds only in-frame ones; the method was immunoSEQ multiplex PCR. The sample lists hundreds of thousands of clones, about 90% seen once, with about 3.5% in the top ten. The sequenced material came from peripheral blood. The receptor set was obtained from a woman younger than 35 who had recovered from COVID-19.

The chain links TRBV6-2 or TRBV6-3 to TRBJ2-1, with 11 bases aligning to TRBD2. J gave up 0 bases and V 5 bases, and 6 bases lay outside the gene matches. This CDR3 has 17 residues. Germline CDR1 MNHEY, CDR2 SVGEGT. For the CDR3, the DNA is TGTGCCAGCAGTAAGGGACTAGCGGAGAGCTCCTACAATGAGCAGTTCTTC. Translated: CASSKGLAESSYNEQFF.

This clone has just one count. V usage is TRBV9 and J usage is TRBJ2-1; 8 nucleotides line up with TRBD2. The length of the CDR3 is 16 residues. Unmatched junction bases numbered 14, after V lost 4 bases and J lost 8 bases. Germline CDR1 reads SGDLS; CDR2 reads YYNGEE. The CDR3 DNA follows: TGTGCCAGCAGCCCCCTGACGACCGGGAGGGCGGATGAGCAGTTCTTC. Translation gives CASSPLTTGRADEQFF.

V is TRBV5-1 and J is TRBJ2-3, with D unresolved. V lost 2 bases and J 6 bases, leaving 13 bases between the germline ends. In germline, CDR1 is SGHRS, CDR2 YFSETQ. The CDR3 covers 14 residues. CDR3: CASSFGVTSDTQYF. The CDR3 bases are TGCGCCAGCAGCTTTGGCGTGACTTCGGATACGCAGTATTTT.

This clone was counted a few times. The rearrangement joins TRBV9 to TRBJ2-1, with 11 bases fitting TRBD2. The germline CDR1 and CDR2 sequences are SGDLS and YYNGEE. V gave up 4 bases and J gave up 4 bases; unmatched junction bases: 10. The CDR3 sequence is 17 residues long. The CDR3 sequence: CASSSSGRNYQYNEQFF. CDR3 DNA: TGTGCCAGCAGCTCTAGCGGGAGGAACTATCAATACAATGAGCAGTTCTTC.

The gene calls are TRBV5-5 and TRBJ2-7, with 11 bases matching TRBD2. The CDR3 contains 19 residues. The germline CDR1 and CDR2 sequences are SGHKS and YYEKEE (reference sequence). V gave up 1 base and J gave up 7 bases; unmatched junction bases: 19. DNA of the CDR3: TGTGCCAGCAGCTTGCCGGGGTCCCCTCTACTAGCGGGAGTTAGGGAGCAGTACGTC. Translated: CASSLPGSPLLAGVREQYV.

The CDR3 region has the DNA TGTGCCAGCAGCGGGGGACAGAGAGGTAATGAGCAGTTCTTC. It is translated as CASSGGQRGNEQFF. The rearrangement joins TRBV5-6 to TRBJ2-1, with 7 bases lining up with TRBD1. This CDR3 contains 14 residues. Germline V gives CDR1 SGHDT, CDR2 YYEEEE. With 4 bases clipped from V and 7 bases from J, the junction kept 8 bases outside the gene matches. The whole variable domain, filled in from reference TRBV5-6 and TRBJ2-1, reads DAGVTQSPTHLIKTRGQQVTLRCSPKSGHDTVSWYQQALGQGPQFIFQYYEEEERQRGNFPDRFSGHQFPNYSSELNVNALLLGDSALYLCASSGGQRGNEQFFGPGTRLTVL.

The chain combines TRBV10-3 with TRBJ2-1, with D tentatively TRBD2 (6 bases). Trimming shortened V by 3 bases and J by 4 bases, and 16 bases separated the two germline ends. The germline gives CDR1 ENHRY, CDR2 SYGVKD. The CDR3 contains 16 residues. The CDR3 sequence: CAISDVRGAGYNEQFF. The CDR3 coding sequence is TGTGCCATCAGTGATGTTAGGGGCGCGGGATACAATGAGCAGTTCTTC.

The chain employs TRBV5-3 and TRBJ2-3; 8 bases agree with TRBD2. TRBV5-3 is noted as an ORF with a role that remains uncertain. CDR3 size: 19 residues. V shed 1 base, J shed 0 bases, and the junction held 13 bases outside the gene matches. The CDR3 reads CARSLCPAGGATSTDTQYF. CDR3 in DNA: TGTGCCAGAAGCTTGTGTCCCGCGGGAGGAGCCACAAGCACAGATACGCAGTATTTT.

The chain has TRBV5-4 and TRBJ2-1, with 10 bases that match TRBD2. The V gene end was trimmed by 0 bases and the J gene end by 7 bases; junction bases not matched to a gene: 4. This CDR3 contains 15 residues. Germline V gene sequence: CDR1 SGHNT, CDR2 YYREEE (reference sequence). The CDR3 DNA reads as TGTGCCAGCAGCTTGGAAGCTAGCGGGAGTAATGAGCAGTTCTTC. Translation: CASSLEASGSNEQFF. Based on the CDR3 plus reference TRBV5-4 and TRBJ2-1, the full variable domain is ETGVTQSPTHLIKTRGQQVTLRCSSQSGHNTVSWYQQALGQGPQFIFQYYREEENGRGNFPPRFSGLQFPNYSSELNVNALELDDSALYLCASSLEASGSNEQFFGPGTRLTVL.

The J gene is TRBJ2-3, the V gene TRBV11-3; 12 bases map to TRBD2. Germline trimming cut 1 base from V and 1 base from J; bases unmatched to any gene: 9. CDR3 length equals 19 residues. Per germline, CDR1 SGHNT and CDR2 YENEEA. The CDR3 DNA reads TGTGCCAGCAGCTTAGTGGGACTAGCGGGCCTATGGGGCACAGATACGCAGTATTTT. The encoded protein is CASSLVGLAGLWGTDTQYF. Variable domain in full (rest from reference TRBV11-3 and TRBJ2-3): EAGVVQSPRYKIIEKKQPVAFWCNPISGHNTLYWYLQNLGQGPELLIRYENEEAVDDSQLPKDRFSAERLKGVDSTLKIQPAELGDSAVYLCASSLVGLAGLWGTDTQYFGPGTRLTVL.

The chain couples TRBV7-6 to TRBJ2-1, with 13 positions matching TRBD2. Looked up from germline, CDR1 is SGHVS and CDR2 is FNYEAQ. The CDR3 is made up of 17 amino acids. After removal of 5 bases from V and 7 bases from J, the junction contained 11 bases not matched to a gene. CDR3 sequence: CASSPSTSGRARNEQFF. As DNA, the CDR3 is TGTGCCAGCAGCCCTAGCACTAGCGGGAGGGCCCGTAATGAGCAGTTCTTC. The variable domain in full, with the rest retrieved from reference TRBV7-6 and TRBJ2-1, is GAGVSQSPRYKVTKRGQDVALRCDPISGHVSLYWYRQALGQGPEFLTYFNYEAQQDKSGLPNDRFSAERPEGSISTLTIQRTEQRDSAMYRCASSPSTSGRARNEQFFGPGTRLTVL.

The chain recombines TRBV4-3 with TRBJ2-1; tentatively, D is TRBD2 (7 bases). V was clipped by 0 bases and J by 6 bases, with 12 bases between them. The CDR3 runs to 15 residues. Germline CDR1 and CDR2: LGHNA and YSLEER. CDR3 DNA sequence: TGCGCCAGCAGCCAAGATCGGGGAGGGGGCAATGAGCAGTTCTTC. This codes for CASSQDRGGGNEQFF.

The V and J genes are TRBV7-2 and TRBJ1-2, with no clear D. The CDR3 is made up of 14 amino acids. Germline V gene sequence: CDR1 SGHTA, CDR2 FQGNSA. Trimming removed 2 bases at V and 2 bases at J, with 9 bases between. CDR3 loop: CASSLSTENYGYTF. The DNA of the CDR3 is TGTGCCAGCAGCTTATCAACAGAGAACTATGGCTACACCTTC.

The J gene is TRBJ1-2, the V gene TRBV6-5; D gene uncertain. The CDR3 totals 15 residues. Germline V gives CDR1 MNHEY, CDR2 SVGAGI. V lost 3 bases to trimming and J lost 0 bases, with 11 bases between them. CDR3 nucleotide sequence: TGTGCCAGCAGTTATATGGGGAGATCTAACTATGGCTACACCTTC. Its protein product is CASSYMGRSNYGYTF.

V gene TRBV3-1 (or the pseudogene TRBV3-2) combines with J gene TRBJ2-3; D might be TRBD1 or TRBD2, each matching 5 bases. Germline assignment: CDR1 LGHDT and CDR2 YNNKEL (reference sequence). V dropped 4 bases and J dropped 6 bases, with 11 bases sitting between them. The CDR3 is made up of 13 amino acids. CDR3 bases: TGTGCCAGCAGCCTAGACTACAGGGATACGCAGTATTTT. It is translated as CASSLDYRDTQYF.

V is TRBV3-1 (or the pseudogene TRBV3-2) and J is TRBJ2-3; TRBD2 matches at 13 bases. The CDR3 spans 15 residues. J gave up 7 bases and V 4 bases, and 5 bases lay outside the gene matches. The germline gives CDR1 LGHDT, CDR2 YNNKEL (reference sequence). The CDR3 loop is CASSPGLAGANTQYF. The CDR3, as DNA: TGTGCCAGCAGCCCTGGACTAGCGGGAGCAAATACGCAGTATTTT.

The V and J genes are TRBV3-1 (or the pseudogene TRBV3-2) and TRBJ2-1; D is undetermined. CDR1 and CDR2 from the germline V gene are LGHDT and YNNKEL (reference sequence). Trimming left V 0 bases short and J 2 bases short, with 11 bases between. CDR3 size: 16 residues. The CDR3 DNA reads TGTGCCAGCAGCCAAGATCCCCGGGTTACCTACAATGAGCAGTTCTTC. Amino acid sequence: CASSQDPRVTYNEQFF.

This chain links TRBV10-3 with TRBJ2-2; D not certain. Trimming took off 10 bases at V and 4 bases at J, with 16 bases between the two ends. The germline V gene encodes CDR1 ENHRY and CDR2 SYGVKD. CDR3 length: 14 residues. Here the CDR3 DNA reads TGTGCCACCACGCCCCTCAGTTCCACCGGGGAGCTGTTTTTT. Protein product: CATTPLSSTGELFF.

This chain joins TRBV4-3 and TRBJ2-3; 13 nucleotides agree with TRBD2. Germline lookup yields CDR1 LGHNA and CDR2 YSLEER. The V segment lost 2 bases and the J segment 1 base; nucleotides outside the gene matches: 6. This CDR3 spans 18 amino acids. Written as DNA, the CDR3 is TGCGCCAGCAGCCAAAACCCAACTAGCGGGAGGGGCACAGATACGCAGTATTTT. Translating it yields CASSQNPTSGRGTDTQYF.

J is TRBJ1-5 and V is TRBV5-6; a possible D gene is TRBD1 (6 bases). CDR1 is SGHDT, CDR2 YYEEEE, per germline. The CDR3 is 13 amino acids. V was shortened by 0 bases and J by 5 bases, with 6 bases between the two germline ends. The CDR3 bases are TGTGCCAGCAGCTTGGCAGGGGATCAGCCCCAGCATTTT. As protein: CASSLAGDQPQHF.

V is TRBV11-3 and J is TRBJ2-3; 10 positions match TRBD2. The junction had 14 bases not matched to a gene; V was cut back by 5 bases and J by 0 bases. CDR3 size: 19 residues. Germline V gene data show CDR1 as SGHNT and CDR2 as YENEEA. DNA for the CDR3: TGTGCCAGCAGCCCTTACGGGACTAGCGAAAGCAAAAGCACAGATACGCAGTATTTT. It codes for CASSPYGTSESKSTDTQYF.

The chain links TRBV3-1 (or the pseudogene TRBV3-2) to TRBJ1-2; D is perhaps TRBD1 (5 bases). Germline CDR1 is LGHDT and CDR2 is YNNKEL (reference sequence). V dropped 3 bases and J dropped 6 bases, with 17 bases sitting between them. The CDR3 consists of 15 residues. The CDR3 reads CASSHLAGQRNGYTF. The CDR3 coding sequence is TGTGCCAGCAGCCACCTCGCAGGACAACGAAATGGCTACACCTTC.

The CDR3, as DNA: TGTGCCAGCAGCTTGAGTAGCGGGAGGGCGCACAATGAGCAGTTCTTC. Translation gives CASSLSSGRAHNEQFF. The chain joins TRBV7-2 to TRBJ2-1; TRBD2 agrees at 11 bases. Unmatched junction bases numbered 6, after V lost 3 bases and J lost 5 bases. The V gene's germline CDR1 is SGHTA and CDR2 FQGNSA. The length of the CDR3 is 16 residues.

The rearrangement links TRBV7-8 to TRBJ2-2, with D uncertain. Trimming removed 5 bases at V and 5 bases at J, with 9 bases between. The CDR3 contains 13 residues. CDR1 is SGHVS and CDR2 is FQNEAQ in the germline V gene. CDR3 in DNA: TGTGCCAGCAGCCGACTCCTTACCGGGGAGCTGTTTTTT. It specifies CASSRLLTGELFF.

J is TRBJ1-1 and V is TRBV11-2; 9 bases map to TRBD1. This CDR3 is 15 amino acids long. Trimming cost V 2 bases and J 4 bases; bases outside gene matches: 5. CDR1 SGHAT and CDR2 FQNNGV come from the germline V gene. CDR3: CASSLSQTGGTEAFF. CDR3 bases: TGTGCCAGCAGCTTATCTCAGACAGGGGGCACTGAAGCTTTCTTT.